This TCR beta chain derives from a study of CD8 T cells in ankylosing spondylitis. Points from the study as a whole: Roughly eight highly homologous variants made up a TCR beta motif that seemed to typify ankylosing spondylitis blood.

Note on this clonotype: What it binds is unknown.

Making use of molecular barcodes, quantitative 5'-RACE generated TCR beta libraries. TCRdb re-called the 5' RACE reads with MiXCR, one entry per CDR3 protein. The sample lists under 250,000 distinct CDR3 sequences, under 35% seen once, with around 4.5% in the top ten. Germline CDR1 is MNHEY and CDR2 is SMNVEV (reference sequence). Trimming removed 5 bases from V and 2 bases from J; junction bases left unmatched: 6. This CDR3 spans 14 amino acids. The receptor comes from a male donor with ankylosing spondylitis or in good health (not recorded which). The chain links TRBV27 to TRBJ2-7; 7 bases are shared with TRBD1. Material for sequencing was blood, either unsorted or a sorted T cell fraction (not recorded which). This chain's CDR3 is CASSPGQYTYEQYF. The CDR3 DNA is TGTGCCAGCAGTCCGGGACAGTATACCTACGAGCAGTACTTC.